The rows below give T cell receptor beta chains drawn from one sample of a study of blood T cell repertoires in COVID-19. Data came from immunoSEQ multiplex PCR; TCRdb stores just in-frame clones and leaves some out. The table lists 120,000 or so clones, about 87% of them singletons. Sequencing was carried out using peripheral blood. These TCRs come from a woman in her sixties or seventies with acute or convalescent COVID-19. Each CDR3 is given with its conserved first and last residue. D genes are given only for firm matches. For some rows the clone size is stated as once, few or many, or as a class when expanded; others skip it.

j_gene | abundance | d_gene | v_gene | CDR3nt | CDR3aa
TRBJ1-1 | - | TRBD1 | TRBV18 | TGTGCCAGCTCACGTCCCGGGACAGGGCCGAACACTGAAGCTTTCTTT | CASSRPGTGPNTEAFF
TRBJ2-1 | - | - | TRBV3-1/TRBV3-2 | TGTGCCAGCAGCCGCCTTCCGGGGGATCAGCATGAGCAGTTCTTC | CASSRLPGDQHEQFF
TRBJ2-3 | - | TRBD2 | TRBV7-9 | TGTGCCAGCAGGTTCCCACAAGCGGGGGCCTCCGCGGATACGCAGTATTTT | CASRFPQAGASADTQYF
TRBJ1-1 | - | - | TRBV28 | TGTGCCAGCAGTTTATGGGACAAGAACACTGAAGCTTTCTTT | CASSLWDKNTEAFF
TRBJ1-6 | - | - | TRBV4-1 | TGCGCCAGCAGCCACCCGGGGAGGAGGCTACCCCTCCACTTT | CASSHPGRRLPLHF
TRBJ2-1 | - | TRBD1 | TRBV18 | TGTGCCAGCTCACCACCGACAGGGGCGGAATACAATGAGCAGTTCTTC | CASSPPTGAEYNEQFF
TRBJ1-1 | - | TRBD1 | TRBV5-1 | TGCGCCAGCAGCTTGGTGGGGACAGGGGGCACTGAAGCTTTCTTT | CASSLVGTGGTEAFF
TRBJ2-1 | - | TRBD2 | TRBV12-3/TRBV12-4 | TGTGCCAGCACCAGCGGGGGGGGGAATGAGCAGTTCTTC | CASTSGGGNEQFF
TRBJ2-5 | - | TRBD2 | TRBV28 | TGTGCCACCGAGCGGGGGGACAAAGAGACCCAGTACTTC | CATERGDKETQYF
TRBJ2-7 | - | - | TRBV13 | TGTGCCAGCAGCCGAGCGGGTGAACTCTACGAGCAGTACTTC | CASSRAGELYEQYF
TRBJ1-2 | few | TRBD1 | TRBV19 | TGTGCCAGTAGTACCACACGACAGGGTGGCTACACCTTC | CASSTTRQGGYTF
TRBJ2-1 | - | TRBD2 | TRBV19 | TGTGCCAGTAACCGGGGGACTAGCTACAATGAGCAGTTCTTC | CASNRGTSYNEQFF
TRBJ1-1 | - | - | TRBV18 | TGTGCCAGCTCACCACCGACGACAGGCCGGGGGGCTGAAGCTTTCTTT | CASSPPTTGRGAEAFF
TRBJ1-2 | - | TRBD1 | TRBV30 | TGTGCCTGGAGTCCGACAGGGAGTTATGGCTACACCTTC | CAWSPTGSYGYTF
TRBJ2-3 | - | - | TRBV27 | TGTGCCAGCAGTTTACGCGGGGGCATTAGCACAGATACGCAGTATTTT | CASSLRGGISTDTQYF
TRBJ2-7 | - | TRBD1 | TRBV5-1 | TGCGCCAGCAGCCCAGGGACAGCCTACGAGCAGTACTTC | CASSPGTAYEQYF
TRBJ2-4 | - | - | TRBV7-9 | TGTGCCAGCAGCCAGTACCCAGGGCTAGCCAAAAACATTCAGTACTTC | CASSQYPGLAKNIQYF
TRBJ2-2 | once | TRBD2 | TRBV24-1 | TGTGCCACCAGTCCCGGGGGGGCGGCCGGGGAGCTGTTTTTT | CATSPGGAAGELFF
TRBJ1-6 | - | TRBD1 | TRBV28 | TGTGCCAGCAGTTCCGGGACAGGGGGCCTTTCACCCCTCCACTTT | CASSSGTGGLSPLHF
TRBJ1-3 | - | - | TRBV2 | TGTGCCAGCAGCCCGCCCAGGGTGGCTGGAAACACCATATATTTT | CASSPPRVAGNTIYF
TRBJ2-1 | - | - | TRBV18 | TGTGCCAGCTCAGGAGGACGGAAACGTCCTGAGCAGTTCTTC | CASSGGRKRPEQFF
TRBJ1-2 | - | TRBD1 | TRBV7-9 | TGTGCCAGCAGCTCCAACCGGGACAGGGTCGGTTATGGCTACACCTTC | CASSSNRDRVGYGYTF
TRBJ1-6 | - | TRBD1 | TRBV27 | TGTGCCAGCAGTTTGGGAGGCGGGACAGATTATAATTCACCCCTCCACTTT | CASSLGGGTDYNSPLHF
TRBJ2-1 | - | - | TRBV5-4 | TGTGCCACAGCACCAGGGCGGGGATATGAGCAGTTCTTC | CATAPGRGYEQFF
TRBJ1-4 | - | - | TRBV29-1 | TGCAGCGCCCGCGGGGCTAATGAAAAACTGTTTTTT | CSARGANEKLFF
TRBJ2-1 | - | - | TRBV27 | TGTGCCAGCAGTTTAACTAGCTGGCCCCGTGATGAGCAGTTCTTC | CASSLTSWPRDEQFF
TRBJ2-3 | - | - | TRBV6-5 | TGTGCCAGCACCTCGGAGGATACGCAGTATTTT | CASTSEDTQYF
TRBJ2-2 | - | - | TRBV11-3 | TGTGCCAGCAGCTCGAGGGAAAGCCCGTCCGGGGAGCTGTTTTTT | CASSSRESPSGELFF
TRBJ1-4 | - | - | TRBV7-9 | TGTGCCAGCAGTGCGGCTGAAAAACTGTTTTTT | CASSAAEKLFF